These 27 T cell receptor beta chains originate from one sample sequenced in a study of T cells after posttransplantation cyclophosphamide. Generated by immunoSEQ multiplex PCR, the TCRdb table keeps only in-frame clones and is missing some. The sample shows 25,000 to 35,000 clones, none of them appearing just once. Sequencing input: PBMCs. Receptors originate from a woman aged 25 to 39 in good health and a related stem cell transplant donor.

This clone was recorded many times. CDR3 DNA: TGTGCCAGCAGTTTTGGGCCCACCATATATTTT. It encodes CASSFGPTIYF. The chain recombines TRBV12-3 or TRBV12-4 with TRBJ1-3, with D unresolved. Trimming removed 3 bases at V and 9 bases at J, with 6 bases between. This CDR3 has 11 amino acids.

This clone was found many times. The rearrangement links TRBV11-3 to TRBJ2-1, with 7 bases fitting TRBD1. The CDR3 spans 15 residues. V dropped 5 bases and J dropped 7; count of bases not matched to a gene: 11. The V gene's germline CDR1 is SGHNT and CDR2 YENEEA. The CDR3 DNA sequence: TGTGCCAGCAGCCAGGACAGGCTTCCCCTTAATGAGCAGTTCTTC. This gives the protein CASSQDRLPLNEQFF. Full variable domain (rest looked up from reference TRBV11-3 and TRBJ2-1): EAGVVQSPRYKIIEKKQPVAFWCNPISGHNTLYWYLQNLGQGPELLIRYENEEAVDDSQLPKDRFSAERLKGVDSTLKIQPAELGDSAVYLCASSQDRLPLNEQFFGPGTRLTVL.

This clone occurred many times. The CDR3 nucleotides are TGTGCCAGCTATAAAGGGACTAGCGACTTCTACGAGCAGTACTTC. The encoded protein is CASYKGTSDFYEQYF. The chain uses TRBV6-6 and TRBJ2-7; 10 bases align to TRBD2. Trimming removed 8 bases from V and 3 bases from J; junction bases left unmatched: 10. Germline V lookup: CDR1 MNHNY, CDR2 SVGAGI (reference sequence). This CDR3 is built from 15 residues.

In this sample, this clone turned up many times. The chain has TRBV10-2 and TRBJ1-2; D remains ambiguous. Trimming took 4 bases from V and 8 from J, leaving 14 bases between them. The CDR3 loop spans 13 amino acids. CDR1 is WSHSY, CDR2 SAAADI, per germline. The CDR3 DNA reads TGCGCCAGCAGTGCAGACCGCACCGGGGGCTACACCTTC. Protein: CASSADRTGGYTF.

The sample holds many counts of this clone. J is TRBJ1-1 and V is TRBV15, with D perhaps matching TRBD1 (6 bases). Germline V lookup: CDR1 LNHNV, CDR2 YYDKDF (reference sequence). V lost 1 base and J lost 2, with 11 bases in between. The CDR3 is made up of 15 amino acids. CDR3 sequence (DNA): TGTGCCACCAGCAGAGGGGGGCAGGTCAACACTGAAGCTTTCTTT. This encodes CATSRGGQVNTEAFF.

The sample holds a few counts of this clone. The J gene is TRBJ2-3, the V gene TRBV7-2, with D maybe TRBD2 (5 bases). Per the germline V gene, CDR1 is SGHTA and CDR2 is FQGNSA. Trimming left V 1 base short and J 6 bases short, with 8 bases between. CDR3 length: 13 amino acids. CDR3 sequence (DNA): TGTGCCAGCAGCTTAGTGAGGGCCGATACGCAGTATTTT. This translates into CASSLVRADTQYF. Full variable domain (rest looked up from reference TRBV7-2 and TRBJ2-3): GAGVSQSPSNKVTEKGKDVELRCDPISGHTALYWYRQSLGQGLEFLIYFQGNSAPDKSGLPSDRFSAERTGGSVSTLTIQRTQQEDSAVYLCASSLVRADTQYFGPGTRLTVL.

This clone was seen repeatedly, ten times or more. V is TRBV2 and J is TRBJ1-2, with 9 bases that match TRBD1. V lost 6 bases to trimming and J lost 7 bases; unmatched junction nucleotides: 6. CDR3 length: 13 amino acids. Germline CDR1 reads SNHLY; CDR2 reads FYNNEI. The CDR3 spells CASSAGTGSGYTF. In DNA, the CDR3 is TGTGCCAGCAGCGCGGGGACAGGGTCTGGCTACACCTTC. Combining the CDR3 with reference TRBV2 and TRBJ1-2 gives the whole variable domain EPEVTQTPSHQVTQMGQEVILRCVPISNHLYFYWYRQILGQKVEFLVSFYNNEISEKSEIFDDQFSVERPDGSNFTLKIRSTKLEDSAMYFCASSAGTGSGYTFGSGTRLTVV.

This clone was found many times. V usage is TRBV19 and J usage is TRBJ2-3, with 8 positions matching TRBD2. The CDR3 has 15 amino acids. V shed 6 bases, J shed 3 bases, and the junction held 8 bases outside the gene matches. Germline V CDR1 and CDR2: LNHDA, SQIVND (reference sequence). CDR3 nucleotides: TGTGCCAGTAGAGGCGGGGGGTCCTTTACAGATACGCAGTATTTT. As protein: CASRGGGSFTDTQYF.

This clone has a count of ten or more. V usage is TRBV27 and J usage is TRBJ1-4; 8 nucleotides match TRBD1. The junction had 9 bases not matched to a gene; V was cut back by 6 bases and J by 0 bases. The germline CDR1 and CDR2 sequences are MNHEY and SMNVEV (reference sequence). This CDR3 is 17 amino acids long. The CDR3 bases are TGTGCCAGCAGACGGACAGGGACTACTGCAACTAATGAAAAACTGTTTTTT. Its protein is CASRRTGTTATNEKLFF. Combining the CDR3 with reference TRBV27 and TRBJ1-4 gives the whole variable domain EAQVTQNPRYLITVTGKKLTVTCSQNMNHEYMSWYRQDPGLGLRQIYYSMNVEVTDKGDVPEGYKVSRKEKRNFPLILESPSPNQTSLYFCASRRTGTTATNEKLFFGSGTQLSVL.

V usage is TRBV5-1 and J usage is TRBJ2-1; TRBD2 aligns across 7 bases. This CDR3 has 16 amino acids. J was trimmed by 4 bases and V by 2 bases; bases with no gene match: 9. Germline V lookup: CDR1 SGHRS, CDR2 YFSETQ. The CDR3 loop reads CASSLGGTTLYNEQFF. CDR3 DNA: TGCGCCAGCAGCTTAGGCGGGACTACCCTTTACAATGAGCAGTTCTTC.

This clone was seen many times. The rearrangement joins TRBV7-9 to TRBJ2-1, with TRBD2 as a possible D gene (6 bases). The CDR3 contains 15 residues. V lost 2 bases to trimming and J lost 1 base, with 9 bases between them. The germline gives CDR1 SEHNR, CDR2 FQNEAQ (reference sequence). As DNA, the CDR3 is TGTGCCAGCAGCTTAATCGGGGGTTCCTACAATGAGCAGTTCTTC. Translation: CASSLIGGSYNEQFF. Combining the CDR3 with reference TRBV7-9 and TRBJ2-1 gives the whole variable domain DTGVSQNPRHKITKRGQNVTFRCDPISEHNRLYWYRQTLGQGPEFLTYFQNEAQLEKSRLLSDRFSAERPKGSFSTLEIQRTEQGDSAMYLCASSLIGGSYNEQFFGPGTRLTVL.

This clone was seen many times. V gene TRBV12-3 or TRBV12-4 combines with J gene TRBJ1-5; 8 bases agree with TRBD1. Trimming took 5 bases from V and 0 from J; bases not matched to a gene: 9. CDR3 size: 17 residues. The CDR3 nucleotides read TGTGCCAGCAGTCCGGGGGACAGGCAATATAGCAATCAGCCCCAGCATTTT. Amino acids: CASSPGDRQYSNQPQHF.

This clone was picked up many times. The chain has TRBV5-6 and TRBJ2-1; 11 bases are shared with TRBD1. The CDR3 contains 15 residues. Trimming cost V 3 bases and J 2 bases; bases outside gene matches: 1. CDR1 and CDR2 (germline): SGHDT, YYEEEE. CDR3 residues: CASSWGQGAYNEQFF. The CDR3 DNA reads TGTGCCAGCAGCTGGGGACAGGGGGCCTACAATGAGCAGTTCTTC.

This clone has ten or more counts. The chain carries TRBV12-5 and TRBJ2-7; 9 positions agree with TRBD1. The CDR3 is made up of 14 amino acids. The V and J ends lost 6 bases and 0 bases, in that order; junction bases with no gene match: 3. Germline lookup yields CDR1 LGHNT and CDR2 FRNRAP. The CDR3, as DNA: TGTGCTAGTGGCGGGACAGGGACCTCCTACGAGCAGTACTTC. This gives the protein CASGGTGTSYEQYF.

Ten or more counts support this clone. This chain links TRBV28 with TRBJ1-1; 8 bases match TRBD1. The germline V gene encodes CDR1 MDHEN and CDR2 SYDVKM. The CDR3 sequence is 16 residues long. The V segment lost 10 bases and the J segment 1 base; nucleotides outside the gene matches: 14. This CDR3 is CAISGGAGFRNTEAFF. The CDR3 coding sequence is TGTGCCATCTCAGGGGGCGCGGGGTTTAGGAACACTGAAGCTTTCTTT.

Ten or more counts support this clone. The chain is built from TRBV5-4 and TRBJ1-5; D is uncertain. V was trimmed by 0 bases and J by 1 base, leaving 8 bases between them. The length of the CDR3 is 15 residues. Per the germline V gene, CDR1 is SGHNT and CDR2 is YYREEE (reference sequence). The CDR3 nucleotides read TGTGCCAGCAGCTTGGGACCGGGGAGCAATCAGCCCCAGCATTTT. This encodes CASSLGPGSNQPQHF.

This clone appeared many times. V usage is TRBV5-1 and J usage is TRBJ2-2, with TRBD1 identical over 7 bases. The J segment lost 3 bases and the V segment lost 0 bases, leaving 2 bases of the junction unmatched. This CDR3 region has 15 residues. Germline values: CDR1 SGHRS, CDR2 YFSETQ. CDR3 nucleotides: TGCGCCAGCAGCTTGGGACAGGGCCACACCGGGGAGCTGTTTTTT. Its translation is CASSLGQGHTGELFF. Full variable domain (outside the CDR3, taken from reference TRBV5-1 and TRBJ2-2): KAGVTQTPRYLIKTRGQQVTLSCSPISGHRSVSWYQQTPGQGLQFLFEYFSETQRNKGNFPGRFSGRQFSNSRSEMNVSTLELGDSALYLCASSLGQGHTGELFFGEGSRLTVL.

This clone is termed medium-sized. The chain links TRBV6-4 to TRBJ2-6; tentatively, D is TRBD1 (6 bases). V lost 3 bases, J lost 10 bases, and 13 bases lay in between. The germline gives CDR1 MRHNA, CDR2 SNTAGT. CDR3 length: 14 residues. The CDR3 spells CASSEGAEKNVLTF. The CDR3 coding sequence is TGTGCCAGCAGTGAGGGGGCCGAAAAAAACGTCCTGACTTTC.

This clone was counted at least ten times. The chain carries TRBV6-2 or TRBV6-3 and TRBJ2-5, with TRBD2 as a possible D gene (8 bases). Germline V gene sequence: CDR1 MNHEY, CDR2 SVGEGT. V lost 6 bases and J 1 base, leaving 21 bases between the germline ends. This CDR3 contains 17 residues. CDR3 DNA: TGTGCCAGCAGCCCTACCCTCGGGAGGGGGCTCCAAGAGACCCAGTACTTC. It codes for CASSPTLGRGLQETQYF.

In this sample, this clone turned up many times. The V and J genes are TRBV2 and TRBJ2-1, with D tentatively TRBD1 (6 bases). Germline V CDR1 and CDR2: SNHLY, FYNNEI. Trimming took 7 bases from V and 0 from J, leaving 10 bases between them. There are 14 residues in the CDR3. The CDR3 DNA follows: TGTGCCAGCACTGGGGGCATCTCCTACAATGAGCAGTTCTTC. This codes for CASTGGISYNEQFF.

This clone has at least ten counts. V and J are TRBV27 and TRBJ2-5, with D possibly matching TRBD1 (5 bases). This CDR3 comprises 13 residues. Germline lookup yields CDR1 MNHEY and CDR2 SMNVEV (reference sequence). V gave up 4 bases and J gave up 6 bases, with 12 bases separating them. Written as DNA, the CDR3 is TGTGCCAGCAGTTCCCCGGACACGAAGACCCAGTACTTC. Translating gives CASSSPDTKTQYF.

This clone came up many times. The chain couples TRBV7-8 to TRBJ1-5; possibly TRBD1 for D (6 bases). Trimming took off 1 base at V and 5 bases at J, with 12 bases between the two ends. The CDR3 is 15 residues long. CDR1 is SGHVS, CDR2 FQNEAQ, per germline. CDR3 sequence (DNA): TGTGCCAGCAGCTTAGGCAGGGGAGGGTATCAGCCCCAGCATTTT. As protein: CASSLGRGGYQPQHF.

The sample holds many counts of this clone. This chain connects TRBV6-2 or TRBV6-3 to TRBJ1-6, with TRBD1 matching over 8 bases. The CDR3 covers 14 residues. Trimming removed 7 bases from V and 5 bases from J; junction bases left unmatched: 4. CDR1 is MNHEY, CDR2 SVGEGT, per germline. The CDR3 reads CASTEQGDNSPLHF. The CDR3 coding sequence is TGTGCCAGCACTGAACAGGGGGATAATTCACCCCTCCACTTT.

This clone was recorded at least ten times. The rearrangement links TRBV2 to TRBJ1-2; tentative D call: TRBD1 (5 bases). Deletions cut 8 bases from V and 1 base from J, with 14 bases between. From germline, CDR1 is SNHLY and CDR2 FYNNEI. The CDR3 is 14 residues long. The CDR3 DNA reads as TGTGCCAGCGGGAAGTCGGGGGTTAACTATGGCTACACCTTC. Amino acids: CASGKSGVNYGYTF.

Only a few counts were recorded for this clone. The rearrangement uses TRBV7-9 and TRBJ2-3, with D tentatively TRBD1 (5 bases). The CDR3 has 15 amino acids. V gave up 7 bases and J gave up 0 bases, with 14 bases separating them. Germline values: CDR1 SEHNR, CDR2 FQNEAQ (reference sequence). The CDR3 here is CASTLQGLSTDTQYF. The CDR3 DNA reads as TGTGCCAGCACATTGCAGGGCCTTAGCACAGATACGCAGTATTTT.

This clone was seen ten or more times. The chain is built from TRBV5-1 and TRBJ1-6; D is unclear. Germline CDR1 reads SGHRS; CDR2 reads YFSETQ. Deletions cut 4 bases from V and 0 bases from J, with 17 bases between. The CDR3 is 18 amino acids. CDR3 residues: CASSPTVPGDSYNSPLHF. CDR3 nucleotides: TGCGCCAGCAGCCCGACGGTCCCCGGGGACTCCTATAATTCACCCCTCCACTTT.

There are many counts of this clone. The chain links TRBV11-3 to TRBJ2-1; D remains ambiguous. The V gene lost 5 bases and the J gene lost 5 bases, with 7 bases spanning the gap. The germline V gene encodes CDR1 SGHNT and CDR2 YENEEA. This CDR3 is built from 12 residues. This CDR3 reads CASSVYNNEQFF. The CDR3 DNA reads as TGTGCCAGCAGCGTATACAACAATGAGCAGTTCTTC.